What follows are 14 T cell receptor beta chains derived from one specimen sequenced in a study of regulatory T cells in long-lasting Graves disease. According to the study, TCR beta libraries were built with iRepertoire HTBI primers and CDR3-region Arm-PCR. One entry per CDR3 protein results from TCRdb running MiXCR on the multiplex PCR reads. This sample has approximately 470,000 distinct CDR3 sequences, with less than 25% found just once. The time point here: persistent/refractory GD, antithyroid drugs over 5 years with positive TRAb. The TCR library was made from RNA extracted from PBMCs. The material was peripheral blood mononuclear cells (PBMCs), obtained when the disease was refractory, from a patient treated with antithyroid drugs. All receptors come from a female donor with Graves disease.

As to this clonotype: This may be a read error: a much more frequent sequence differs by one nucleotide. The conserved phenylalanine or tryptophan is not found at the CDR3 terminus, so this likely reflects a read error. The chain employs TRBV28 and TRBJ2-2; TRBD2 is a possible D gene (5 bases). Germline V CDR1 and CDR2: MDHEN, SYDVKM. V shed 6 bases and J shed 4 bases, with 18 bases lying between them. This CDR3 comprises 16 residues. The CDR3 sequence is CASSPVLGRGTGELFL. In DNA, the CDR3 is TGTGCCAGCAGCCCAGTACTAGGTCGGGGCACCGGGGAGCTGTTTCTT.

The chain employs TRBV4-1 and TRBJ2-2, with 8 bases identical to TRBD2. The J segment lost 1 base and the V segment lost 5 bases, leaving 6 bases of the junction unmatched. CDR3 length: 16 residues. The V gene's germline CDR1 is MGHRA and CDR2 YSYEKL. The CDR3 protein is CASSLSLAENTGELFF. Here the CDR3 DNA reads TGCGCCAGCAGCTTATCACTAGCGGAGAACACCGGGGAGCTGTTTTTT.

The chain couples TRBV20-1 to TRBJ2-7; TRBD2 might be the D (7 bases). This CDR3 spans 15 amino acids. Germline V gives CDR1 DFQATT, CDR2 SNEGSKA (reference sequence). Trimming took 4 bases from V and 5 from J, leaving 21 bases between them. This chain's CDR3 is CSANPWAGAVDEQYF. Written as DNA, the CDR3 is TGCAGTGCTAACCCCTGGGCGGGGGCGGTGGACGAGCAGTACTTC.

This clonotype was counted many times. This sequence joins TRBV7-2 and TRBJ2-5; D not resolved. The V end lost 3 bases, the J end lost 0 bases, and 11 bases lay between the germline ends. The CDR3 has 15 residues. Per the germline V gene, CDR1 is SGHTA and CDR2 is FQGNSA. The CDR3 reads CASSLGGLYQETQYF. Written as DNA, the CDR3 is TGTGCCAGCAGCTTGGGTGGCCTCTACCAAGAGACCCAGTACTTC.

This clonotype showed up many times. The chain employs TRBV28 and TRBJ2-7; no reliable D call. In germline, CDR1 is MDHEN, CDR2 SYDVKM. V was pared by 2 bases and J by 9 bases, with 17 bases between. This CDR3 contains 14 residues. The CDR3 DNA sequence: TGTGCCAGCAGTTTAAGTAGCAGGTGGACGGTGCAGTACTTC. Encoded protein: CASSLSSRWTVQYF.

As regards this clonotype: A much bigger clone sits one base away, suggesting this may be a read error. V is TRBV6-1 and J is TRBJ1-1, with 7 bases matching TRBD1. In germline, CDR1 is MNHNS, CDR2 SASEGT. The CDR3 sequence is 13 residues long. In DNA form, the CDR3 reads TGTGCCAGCAATGACAGGGTGAACACTGAAGCTCTCTTT. It translates to CASNDRVNTEALF.

There are a few counts of this clonotype. This chain's CDR3 is CASSETWDQPQHF. The CDR3 bases are TGCGCCAGCAGTGAGACGTGGGATCAGCCCCAGCATTTT. This chain uses TRBV10-2 with TRBJ1-5; D is unclear. CDR3 length equals 13 residues. Germline CDR1 WSHSY, CDR2 SAAADI. Trimming removed 2 bases from V and 5 bases from J, with 7 bases in between.

This clonotype was found many times. This sequence joins TRBV20-1 and TRBJ1-4, with a possible D match to TRBD1 (6 bases). Looked up from germline, CDR1 is DFQATT and CDR2 is SNEGSKA (reference sequence). V was cut by 0 bases and J by 6 bases, with 11 bases left in between. CDR3 length: 14 amino acids. The CDR3 nucleotides read TGCAGTGCTAGAGAAGGGGGGGGCTATGAAAAACTGTTTTTT. Translating it yields CSAREGGGYEKLFF.

The chain employs TRBV4-1 and TRBJ1-6; D uncertain. Trimming pared 2 bases from V and 3 bases from J, leaving 11 bases between. Germline-derived CDR1 and CDR2 are MGHRA and YSYEKL. The CDR3 is made up of 16 amino acids. CDR3 coding DNA: TGCGCCAGCAGCCAACTGTCTGGAGGCTATAATTCACCCCTCCACTTT. Translating gives CASSQLSGGYNSPLHF.

This clonotype was found a few times. The genes are TRBV29-1 and TRBJ2-4; D call uncertain. This CDR3 is built from 12 residues. Germline V gene lookup returns CDR1 SQVTM and CDR2 ANQGSEA. V gave up 4 bases and J gave up 6 bases, with 10 bases separating them. CDR3 protein: CSVVGWANIQYF. The CDR3 nucleotides are TGCAGCGTTGTAGGGTGGGCAAACATTCAGTACTTC.

With respect to this clonotype: This may come from a read error, since a much larger clone is one base off. The V gene is TRBV15, the J gene TRBJ2-5, with D perhaps matching TRBD1 (5 bases). Per the germline V gene, CDR1 is LNHNV and CDR2 is YYDKDF (reference sequence). The V and J ends lost 0 bases and 5 bases respectively, with 10 bases between them. The CDR3 length is 14 residues. CDR3 DNA: TGTGCCACCAGCAGAGATGTCCCAGGGGAGACCCAGTACTTC. Translated, it gives CATSRDVPGETQYF.

This clonotype showed up many times. The J gene is TRBJ1-3, the V gene TRBV12-3 or TRBV12-4, with 7 bases aligning to TRBD1. The ends lost 10 bases at V and 4 bases at J; junction bases unmatched: 16. This CDR3 has 16 amino acids. This CDR3 is CATRRAGQASGNTIYF. In nucleotides, the CDR3 is TGTGCCACCCGAAGAGCAGGACAGGCGTCAGGAAACACCATATATTTT.

This clonotype was observed at least ten times. The V and J genes are TRBV3-1 and TRBJ1-4; D remains unclear. V lost 2 bases, J lost 5 bases, and 9 bases lay in between. The CDR3 has 14 residues. CDR1 is LGHDT, CDR2 YNNKEL, per germline (reference sequence). CDR3 sequence: CASSQLLGNEKLFF. Here the CDR3 DNA reads TGTGCCAGCAGCCAACTACTTGGCAATGAAAAACTGTTTTTT.

This clonotype was detected ten times or more. The gene calls are TRBV20-1 and TRBJ2-5, with D maybe TRBD1 (5 bases). Germline loops: CDR1 DFQATT, CDR2 SNEGSKA (reference sequence). With 0 bases removed from V and 5 bases from J, the gap between germline ends came to 10 bases. The CDR3 contains 13 residues. The CDR3 here is CSAREGQWETQYF. CDR3 DNA: TGCAGTGCTAGAGAGGGGCAGTGGGAGACCCAGTACTTC.